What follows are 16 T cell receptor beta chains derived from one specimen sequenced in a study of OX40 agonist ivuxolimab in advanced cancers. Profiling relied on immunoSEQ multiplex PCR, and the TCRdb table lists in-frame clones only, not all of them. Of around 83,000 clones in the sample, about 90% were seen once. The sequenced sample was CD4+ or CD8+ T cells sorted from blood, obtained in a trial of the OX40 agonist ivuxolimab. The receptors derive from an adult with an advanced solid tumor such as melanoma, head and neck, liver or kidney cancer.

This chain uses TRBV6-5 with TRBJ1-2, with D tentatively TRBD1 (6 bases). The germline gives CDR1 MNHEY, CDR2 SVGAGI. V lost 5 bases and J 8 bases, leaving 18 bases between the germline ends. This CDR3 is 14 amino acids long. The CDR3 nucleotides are TGTGCCAGCAGTGCGTGGACAGAGGTGGACGGCTACACCTTC. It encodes CASSAWTEVDGYTF.

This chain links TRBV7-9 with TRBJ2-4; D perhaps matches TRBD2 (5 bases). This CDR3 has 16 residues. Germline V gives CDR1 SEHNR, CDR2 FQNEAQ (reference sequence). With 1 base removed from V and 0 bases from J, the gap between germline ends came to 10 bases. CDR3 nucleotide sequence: TGTGCCAGCAGCTTAGACGGCGGGCTAGCCAAAAACATTCAGTACTTC. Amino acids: CASSLDGGLAKNIQYF.

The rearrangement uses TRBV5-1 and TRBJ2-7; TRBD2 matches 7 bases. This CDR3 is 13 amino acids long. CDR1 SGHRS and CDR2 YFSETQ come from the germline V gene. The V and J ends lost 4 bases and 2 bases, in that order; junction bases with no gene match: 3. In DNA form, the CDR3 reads TGCGCCAGCAGCCCTAGCGGAGCCTACGAGCAGTACTTC. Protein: CASSPSGAYEQYF. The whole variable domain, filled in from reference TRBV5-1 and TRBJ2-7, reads KAGVTQTPRYLIKTRGQQVTLSCSPISGHRSVSWYQQTPGQGLQFLFEYFSETQRNKGNFPGRFSGRQFSNSRSEMNVSTLELGDSALYLCASSPSGAYEQYFGPGTRLTVT.

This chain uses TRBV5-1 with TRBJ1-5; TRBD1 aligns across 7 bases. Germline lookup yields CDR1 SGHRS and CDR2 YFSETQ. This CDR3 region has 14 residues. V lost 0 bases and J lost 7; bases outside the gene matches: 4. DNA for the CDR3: TGCGCCAGCAGCTTGGGACAGGGCGGACAGCCCCAGCATTTT. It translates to CASSLGQGGQPQHF.

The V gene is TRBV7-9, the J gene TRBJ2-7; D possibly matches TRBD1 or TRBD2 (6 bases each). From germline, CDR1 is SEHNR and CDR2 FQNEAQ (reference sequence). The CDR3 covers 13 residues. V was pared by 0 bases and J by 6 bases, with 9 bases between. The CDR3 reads CASSLAGGPEQYF. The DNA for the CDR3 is TGTGCCAGCAGCTTAGCTGGGGGGCCCGAGCAGTACTTC. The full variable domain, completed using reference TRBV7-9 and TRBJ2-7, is DTGVSQNPRHKITKRGQNVTFRCDPISEHNRLYWYRQTLGQGPEFLTYFQNEAQLEKSRLLSDRFSAERPKGSFSTLEIQRTEQGDSAMYLCASSLAGGPEQYFGPGTRLTVT.

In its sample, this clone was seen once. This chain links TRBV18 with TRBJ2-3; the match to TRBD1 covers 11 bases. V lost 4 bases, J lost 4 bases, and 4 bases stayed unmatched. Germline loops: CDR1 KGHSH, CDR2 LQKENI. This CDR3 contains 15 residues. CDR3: CASSRLGQGADTQYF. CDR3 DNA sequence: TGTGCCAGCTCACGTTTGGGACAGGGGGCAGATACGCAGTATTTT.

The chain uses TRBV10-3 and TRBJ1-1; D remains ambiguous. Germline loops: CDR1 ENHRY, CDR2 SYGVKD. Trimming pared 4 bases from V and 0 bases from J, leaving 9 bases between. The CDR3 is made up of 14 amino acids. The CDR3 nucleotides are TGTGCCATCAGTGGAGCAGGAGTGAACACTGAAGCTTTCTTT. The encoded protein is CAISGAGVNTEAFF.

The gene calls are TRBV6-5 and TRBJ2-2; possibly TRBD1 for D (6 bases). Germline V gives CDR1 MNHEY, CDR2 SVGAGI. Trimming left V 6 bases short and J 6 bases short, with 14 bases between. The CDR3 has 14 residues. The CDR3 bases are TGTGCCAGCAGACAGGGAAGTGGACCCGGGGAGCTGTTTTTT. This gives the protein CASRQGSGPGELFF.

In nucleotides, the CDR3 is TGTGCCAGCAGTTTAGGTCAGGGTCACTATGGCTACACCTTC. Its protein product is CASSLGQGHYGYTF. The gene calls are TRBV28 and TRBJ1-2, with D tentatively TRBD1 (5 bases). This CDR3 spans 14 amino acids. Between the trimmed V and J ends, which lost 2 bases and 3 bases, there was a span of 10 bases. Germline lookup yields CDR1 MDHEN and CDR2 SYDVKM.

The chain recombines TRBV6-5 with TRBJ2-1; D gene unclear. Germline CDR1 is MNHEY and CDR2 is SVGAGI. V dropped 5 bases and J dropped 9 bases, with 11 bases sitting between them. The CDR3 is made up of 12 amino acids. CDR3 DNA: TGTGCCAGCAGTCCTCCCGAAGGTGAGCAGTTCTTC. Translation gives CASSPPEGEQFF.

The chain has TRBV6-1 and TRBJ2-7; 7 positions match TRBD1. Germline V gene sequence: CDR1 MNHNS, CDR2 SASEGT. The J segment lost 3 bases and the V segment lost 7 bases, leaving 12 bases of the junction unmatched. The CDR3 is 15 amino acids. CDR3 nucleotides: TGTGCCAGCACTAGACTCCCTGGGACAGACTACGAGCAGTACTTC. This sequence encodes CASTRLPGTDYEQYF.

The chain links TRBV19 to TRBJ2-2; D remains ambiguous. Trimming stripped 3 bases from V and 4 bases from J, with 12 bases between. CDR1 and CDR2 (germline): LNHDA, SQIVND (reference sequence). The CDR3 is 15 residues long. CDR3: CASSMVRTSTGELFF. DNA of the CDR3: TGTGCCAGTAGTATGGTCAGGACCAGCACCGGGGAGCTGTTTTTT. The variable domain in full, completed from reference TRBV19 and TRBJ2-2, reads DGGITQSPKYLFRKEGQNVTLSCEQNLNHDAMYWYRQDPGQGLRLIYYSQIVNDFQKGDIAEGYSVSREKKESFPLTVTSAQKNPTAFYLCASSMVRTSTGELFFGEGSRLTVL.

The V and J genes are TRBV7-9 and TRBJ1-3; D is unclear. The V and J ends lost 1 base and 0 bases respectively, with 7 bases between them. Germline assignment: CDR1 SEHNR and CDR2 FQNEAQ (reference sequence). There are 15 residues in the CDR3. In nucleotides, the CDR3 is TGTGCCAGCAGCTTAGACTCCGCCTCTGGAAACACCATATATTTT. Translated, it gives CASSLDSASGNTIYF.

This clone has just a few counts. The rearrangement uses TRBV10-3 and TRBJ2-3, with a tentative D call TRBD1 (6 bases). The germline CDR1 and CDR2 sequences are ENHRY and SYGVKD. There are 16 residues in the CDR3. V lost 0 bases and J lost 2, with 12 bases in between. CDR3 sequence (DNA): TGTGCCATCAGTGAGTCTGGCAGGGGTAACACAGATACGCAGTATTTT. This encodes CAISESGRGNTDTQYF.

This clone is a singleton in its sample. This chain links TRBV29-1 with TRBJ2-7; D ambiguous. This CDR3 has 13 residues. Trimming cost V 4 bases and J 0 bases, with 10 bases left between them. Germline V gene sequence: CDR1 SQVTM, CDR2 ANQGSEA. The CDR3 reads CSVVEYSSYEQYF. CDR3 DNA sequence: TGCAGCGTTGTTGAGTATAGCTCCTACGAGCAGTACTTC.

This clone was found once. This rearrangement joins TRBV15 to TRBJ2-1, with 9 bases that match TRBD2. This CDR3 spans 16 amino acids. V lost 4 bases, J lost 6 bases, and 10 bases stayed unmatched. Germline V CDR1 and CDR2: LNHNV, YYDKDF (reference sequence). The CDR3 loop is CATSTYEGLAGNEQFF. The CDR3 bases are TGTGCCACCAGCACATACGAGGGACTAGCTGGCAATGAGCAGTTCTTC.